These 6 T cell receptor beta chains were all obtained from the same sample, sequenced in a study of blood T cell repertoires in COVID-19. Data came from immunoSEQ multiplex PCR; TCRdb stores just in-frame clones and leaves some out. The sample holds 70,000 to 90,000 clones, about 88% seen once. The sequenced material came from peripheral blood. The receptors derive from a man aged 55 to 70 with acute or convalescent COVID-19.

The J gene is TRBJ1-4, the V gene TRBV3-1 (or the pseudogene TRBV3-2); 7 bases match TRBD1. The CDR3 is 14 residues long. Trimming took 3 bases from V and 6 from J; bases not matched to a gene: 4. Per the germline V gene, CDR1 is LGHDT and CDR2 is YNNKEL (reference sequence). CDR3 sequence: CASSHRTGHEKLFF. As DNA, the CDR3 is TGTGCCAGCAGCCATAGGACAGGCCATGAAAAACTGTTTTTT.

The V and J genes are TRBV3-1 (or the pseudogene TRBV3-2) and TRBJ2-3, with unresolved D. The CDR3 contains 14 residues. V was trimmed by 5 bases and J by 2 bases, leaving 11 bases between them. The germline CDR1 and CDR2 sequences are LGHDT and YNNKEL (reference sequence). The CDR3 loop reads CASSYSSDTDTQYF. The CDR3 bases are TGTGCCAGCAGCTACTCTTCCGACACAGATACGCAGTATTTT.

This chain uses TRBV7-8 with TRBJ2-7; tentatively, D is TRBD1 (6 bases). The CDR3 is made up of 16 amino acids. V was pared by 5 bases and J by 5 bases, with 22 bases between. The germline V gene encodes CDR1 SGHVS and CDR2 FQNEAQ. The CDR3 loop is CASSPRQAPGTDEQYF. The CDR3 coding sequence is TGTGCCAGCAGCCCGCGACAGGCTCCGGGTACGGACGAGCAGTACTTC.

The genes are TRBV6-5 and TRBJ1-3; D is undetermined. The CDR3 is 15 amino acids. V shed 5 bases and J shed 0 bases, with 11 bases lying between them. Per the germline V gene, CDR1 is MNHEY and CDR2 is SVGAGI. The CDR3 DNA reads TGTGCCAGCAGTATAAGCAGGAACTCTGGAAACACCATATATTTT. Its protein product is CASSISRNSGNTIYF.

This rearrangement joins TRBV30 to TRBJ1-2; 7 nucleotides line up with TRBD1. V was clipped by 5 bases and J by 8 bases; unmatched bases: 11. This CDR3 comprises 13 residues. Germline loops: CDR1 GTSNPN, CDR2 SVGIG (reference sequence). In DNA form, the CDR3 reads TGTGCCTGGGGTGGAAACAGGGGCGAGGGCTACACCTTC. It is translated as CAWGGNRGEGYTF.

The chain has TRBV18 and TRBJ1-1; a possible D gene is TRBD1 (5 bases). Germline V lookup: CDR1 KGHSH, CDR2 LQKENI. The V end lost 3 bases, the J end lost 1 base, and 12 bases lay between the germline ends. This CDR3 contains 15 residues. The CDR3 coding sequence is TGTGCCAGCTCACCCCAGGGATCAAAGAACACTGAAGCTTTCTTT. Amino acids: CASSPQGSKNTEAFF.